The sequence of this T cell receptor beta chain was determined in a study of control samples from healthy donors and cancer patients. Assay: immunoSEQ multiplex PCR; the TCRdb copy retains only in-frame clones and omits some. Of 90,000 to 100,000 clones in the sample, 79% were seen once. The CDR3 is 15 residues long. The V and J ends lost 3 bases and 1 base, in that order; junction bases with no gene match: 6. Germline CDR1 and CDR2: DFQATT and SNEGSKA (reference sequence). The clonotype was recovered from a woman in her twenties or thirties in good health. Sequencing input: blood. The chain recombines TRBV20-1 with TRBJ2-7, with 10 nucleotides matching TRBD2. CDR3 sequence reads: CSASRGAGGSYEQYF. As DNA, the CDR3 is TGCAGTGCTAGTAGGGGAGCGGGGGGGTCCTACGAGCAGTACTTC.